Listed below are T cell receptor beta chains from one sample, sequenced in a study of blood T cell repertoires in COVID-19. Assay: immunoSEQ multiplex PCR; the TCRdb copy retains only in-frame clones and omits some. The sample consists of some 340,000 clones, 90% of them appearing once. Specimen: PBMCs or T cells enriched from blood (not recorded which). The receptor source for this set is a woman in her twenties or thirties who had been exposed to COVID-19. The CDR3 runs from the conserved cysteine through the conserved F or W. D genes are given only for firm matches. Rows may omit the clone size; those that give it use once, few, many or a size class.

j_call d_call v_call clone_size cdr3_nt cdr3_aa
TRBJ1-2 TRBD1 TRBV18 . TGTGCCAGCTCACCCCGACAGGGGTTGGATGGCTACACCTTC CASSPRQGLDGYTF
TRBJ1-3 TRBD1 TRBV29-1 . TGCAGCGTTGAAGGGACAGGTGACGGCACCATATATTTT CSVEGTGDGTIYF
TRBJ2-3 TRBD2 TRBV11-3 . TGTGCCAGCAGCTTAGAAGCGGGGGCTGATACGCAGTATTTT CASSLEAGADTQYF
TRBJ2-3 . TRBV9 . TGTGCCAGCAGCGTAGGTGGGGAGGGGGCAGATACGCAGTATTTT CASSVGGEGADTQYF
TRBJ2-3 . TRBV4-2 . TGTGCCAGCAGCCAAGATTTTCGGCAGGCAGATACGCAGTATTTT CASSQDFRQADTQYF
TRBJ2-5 TRBD2 TRBV7-2 . TGTGCCAGCAGCTTCGGCGGGGGACACCAAGAGACCCAGTACTTC CASSFGGGHQETQYF
TRBJ1-5 TRBD1 TRBV4-1 . TGCGCCAGCAGCCAAGTCTCTGTAGGGACAGCCCATCAGCCCCAGCATTTT CASSQVSVGTAHQPQHF
TRBJ1-2 . TRBV5-1 . TGCGCCAGCAGCTTGTCTGGGGGCGGCTATGGCTACACCTTC CASSLSGGGYGYTF
TRBJ1-1 . TRBV3-1/TRBV3-2 . TGTGCCAGCAGCCAAGCAGGGCGCGGTACTGAAGCTTTCTTT CASSQAGRGTEAFF
TRBJ1-3 . TRBV11-2 . TGTGCCACCCGAGGGCTCAACTCTGGAAACACCATATATTTT CATRGLNSGNTIYF
TRBJ2-7 . TRBV6-1 . TGTGCCAGCAGTGATCCGGCGGGGAAGGCTATCTACGAGCAGTACTTC CASSDPAGKAIYEQYF
TRBJ1-2 . TRBV5-1 . TGCGCCAGCAGCGAGGTTAACTTGGATGGCTACACCTTC CASSEVNLDGYTF
TRBJ1-6 . TRBV5-1 . TGCGCCAGCAGCTTGGGATCAGGGCAATACTCACCCCTCCACTTT CASSLGSGQYSPLHF
TRBJ2-2 TRBD1 TRBV28 . TGTGCCAGCAGTTTACCAAGGACAGGGGCGTTGACCGGGGAGCTGTTTTTT CASSLPRTGALTGELFF
TRBJ1-1 . TRBV5-1 . TGCGCCAGCAGCTTTCTGGAGACGGGGAACACTGAAGCTTTCTTT CASSFLETGNTEAFF
TRBJ1-2 . TRBV4-2 . TGTGCCAGCAGCCAAGAGTATATGGGCGGGACCTATGGCTACACCTTC CASSQEYMGGTYGYTF
TRBJ1-1 . TRBV4-2 once TGTGCCAGCAGCCAAGATATCGGAGTGAACACTGAAGCTTTCTTT CASSQDIGVNTEAFF
TRBJ1-2 . TRBV11-2 . TGTGCCAGCAGCTTAGACTTAAAGGGGGATTATGGCTACACCTTC CASSLDLKGDYGYTF
TRBJ1-5 . TRBV19 . TGTGCCAGTAGTCTCCGGGACTTCAATCAGCCCCAGCATTTT CASSLRDFNQPQHF
TRBJ1-5 . TRBV6-2/TRBV6-3 few TGTGCCAGCAGCCCAGGGGATTTAGTTCAGCCCCAGCATTTT CASSPGDLVQPQHF
TRBJ1-6 . TRBV20-1 few TGCAGTGCTAGTAGGGGGTGGCTGGGTTCACCCCTCCACTTT CSASRGWLGSPLHF
TRBJ1-2 . TRBV5-6 . TGTGCCAGCAGCTTTTGGTCGGTTCGTGGTGGCTACACCTTC CASSFWSVRGGYTF
TRBJ1-5 . TRBV7-2 . TGTGCCAGCAGCTTAGGAGGGCAGGGCAATCAGCCCCAGCATTTT CASSLGGQGNQPQHF
TRBJ1-1 TRBD1 TRBV6-5 . TGTGCCAGCAGTCTAATTCCGGGACAGGGGACTGAAGCTTTCTTT CASSLIPGQGTEAFF
TRBJ1-1 . TRBV5-5 . TGTGCCAGCAGCCCCCCGGGAGGGGGGAACACTGAAGCTTTCTTT CASSPPGGGNTEAFF
TRBJ1-6 . TRBV5-8 . TGTGCCAGCACGGGGAGCTCCTATAATTCACCCCTCCACTTT CASTGSSYNSPLHF
TRBJ2-5 . TRBV7-2 . TGTGCCAGCAGCTCCCTAAGGTTAACGGGGACCCAGTACTTC CASSSLRLTGTQYF
TRBJ2-7 . TRBV13 . TGTGCCAGCAGCTCATCACCAGGGGCCCCCTCCTACGAGCAGTACTTC CASSSSPGAPSYEQYF
TRBJ2-1 . TRBV15 . TGTGCCACCAGCAGGACGGGGGAGCGGGCCTACAATGAGCAGTTCTTC CATSRTGERAYNEQFF
TRBJ2-5 . TRBV5-1 . TGCGCCAGCAGCAGGGGGGGACAAGAGACCCAGTACTTC CASSRGGQETQYF
TRBJ1-2 TRBD1 TRBV10-3 . TGTGCCATCAGTTCAAAGTCCCGGGACAGCTTCTATGGCTACACCTTC CAISSKSRDSFYGYTF
TRBJ2-3 . TRBV7-8 . TGTGCCAGCGCGTACGGCGGAGGCACAGATACGCAGTATTTT CASAYGGGTDTQYF
TRBJ1-1 . TRBV4-1 . TGCGCCAGCAGCCAAGACCCCCTACGGGTTCGTGAAGCTTTCTTT CASSQDPLRVREAFF
TRBJ2-1 TRBD2 TRBV2 . TGTGCCAGCAGTGTTCGGACTAGCGGGGGGCTTGGGGAGCAGTTCTTC CASSVRTSGGLGEQFF
TRBJ2-1 . TRBV3-1/TRBV3-2 . TGTGCCAGCAGCTCTGGCTGGCGGGGCTACAATGAGCAGTTCTTC CASSSGWRGYNEQFF
TRBJ1-6 . TRBV4-3 . TGCGCCAGCAGCCAAGATCCCCCCAACAAACCCCTCCACTTT CASSQDPPNKPLHF
TRBJ2-7 . TRBV6-2/TRBV6-3 . TGTGCCAGCAGTACCCTGACAGGCTGGGCGCAGTACTTC CASSTLTGWAQYF
TRBJ1-2 . TRBV5-1 . TGCGCCAGCAGCTTCACAGAGTCTAACTATGGCTACACCTTC CASSFTESNYGYTF
TRBJ1-6 TRBD1 TRBV3-1/TRBV3-2 . TGTGCCAGCAGCCCGGGACAGCTAGATCATAATTCACCCCTCCACTTT CASSPGQLDHNSPLHF
TRBJ2-1 TRBD1 TRBV7-8 . TGTGCCAGCAGCCCTAAGAGATGGACAGGGGGCAGGGAGCAGTTCTTC CASSPKRWTGGREQFF
TRBJ1-3 . TRBV5-4 . TGTGCCAGCAGCCCTGGAGGAGGGGTTGGAAACACCATATATTTT CASSPGGGVGNTIYF
TRBJ2-3 . TRBV19 . TGTGCCACCCAAGACAGGCCCGATAGCACAGATACGCAGTATTTT CATQDRPDSTDTQYF
TRBJ2-2 TRBD2 TRBV5-1 . TGCGCCAGCAGCGCCGGGACTAGCGGCCGGACCGGGGAGCTGTTTTTT CASSAGTSGRTGELFF
TRBJ1-1 . TRBV28 . TGTGCCAGCAGTACCGTAGGGAGGGGAGTGGGTGAAGCTTTCTTT CASSTVGRGVGEAFF
TRBJ1-2 TRBD1 TRBV7-2 . TGTGCCAGCAGGGAACAGGGGGACTATGGCTACACCTTC CASREQGDYGYTF
TRBJ2-1 TRBD2 TRBV5-1 . TGCGCCAGCAGCTTGGGGACTAGCGGGGGGGCGTGGAATGAGCAGTTCTTC CASSLGTSGGAWNEQFF
TRBJ1-4 TRBD1 TRBV2 . TGTGCCAGCATCCCCGGGACAGGGAGTGAAAAACTGTTTTTT CASIPGTGSEKLFF
TRBJ1-1 . TRBV12-3/TRBV12-4 . TGTGCCAGCAGTTTCGTAGTAAACACTGAAGCTTTCTTT CASSFVVNTEAFF
TRBJ1-1 . TRBV30 . TGTGCCTGGACTTTTGGCGGGGGCTTGGGGACTGAAGCTTTCTTT CAWTFGGGLGTEAFF
TRBJ2-3 . TRBV7-2 . TGTGCCAGCAGCTCAGGTATCCGGGATACGCAGTATTTT CASSSGIRDTQYF
TRBJ2-3 . TRBV5-1 . TGCGCCAGCAGCTTGGTTCCGGTGACAGATACGCAGTATTTT CASSLVPVTDTQYF
TRBJ1-2 TRBD1 TRBV7-8 once TGTGCCAGCAGTAAAAGGTTGGGAGGACAGGGCGGCTACACCTTC CASSKRLGGQGGYTF
TRBJ2-3 . TRBV7-9 . TGTGCCAGCAGCCCCGGAGGGGGCCAGAATACGCAGTATTTT CASSPGGGQNTQYF
TRBJ1-1 TRBD1 TRBV11-2 . TGTGCCAGCAGCTTAGCGCAGGGGGGGGACAGGGCGAGGTCAGCTTTCTTT CASSLAQGGDRARSAFF